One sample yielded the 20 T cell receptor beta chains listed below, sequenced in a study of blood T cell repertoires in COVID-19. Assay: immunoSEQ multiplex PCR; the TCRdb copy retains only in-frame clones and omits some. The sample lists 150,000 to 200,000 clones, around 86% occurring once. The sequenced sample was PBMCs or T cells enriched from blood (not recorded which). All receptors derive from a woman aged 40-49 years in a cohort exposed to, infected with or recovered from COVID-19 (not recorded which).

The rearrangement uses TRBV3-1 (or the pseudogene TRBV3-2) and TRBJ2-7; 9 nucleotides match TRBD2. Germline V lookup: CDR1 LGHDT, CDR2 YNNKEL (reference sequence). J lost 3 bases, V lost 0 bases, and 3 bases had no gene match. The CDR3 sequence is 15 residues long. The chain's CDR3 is CASSQDGAGGYEQYF. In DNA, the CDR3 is TGTGCCAGCAGCCAAGACGGAGCGGGAGGCTACGAGCAGTACTTC.

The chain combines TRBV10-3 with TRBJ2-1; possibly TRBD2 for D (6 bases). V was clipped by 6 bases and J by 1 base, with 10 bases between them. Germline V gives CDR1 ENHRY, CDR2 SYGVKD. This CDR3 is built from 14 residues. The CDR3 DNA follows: TGTGCCATCAGAAAGGAGGGTTCCTACAATGAGCAGTTCTTC. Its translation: CAIRKEGSYNEQFF.

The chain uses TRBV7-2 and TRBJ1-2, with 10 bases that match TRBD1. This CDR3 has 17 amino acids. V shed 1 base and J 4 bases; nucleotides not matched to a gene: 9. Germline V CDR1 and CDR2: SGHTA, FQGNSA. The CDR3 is CASSLGPTTGGAYGYTF. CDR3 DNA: TGTGCCAGCAGCTTAGGTCCGACGACAGGGGGCGCCTATGGCTACACCTTC.

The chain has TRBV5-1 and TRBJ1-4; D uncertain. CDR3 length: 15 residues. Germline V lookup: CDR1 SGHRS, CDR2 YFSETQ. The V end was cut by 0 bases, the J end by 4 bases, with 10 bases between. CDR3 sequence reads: CASSLARGFNEKLFF. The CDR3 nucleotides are TGCGCCAGCAGCTTGGCCCGAGGGTTTAATGAAAAACTGTTTTTT.

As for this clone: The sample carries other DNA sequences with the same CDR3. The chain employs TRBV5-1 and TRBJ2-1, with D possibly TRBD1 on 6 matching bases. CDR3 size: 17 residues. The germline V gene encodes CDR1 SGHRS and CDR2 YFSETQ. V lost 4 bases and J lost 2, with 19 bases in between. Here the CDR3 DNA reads TGCGCCAGCAGCACTCCTGACAGGCGGGTTCCCTACAATGAGCAGTTCTTC. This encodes CASSTPDRRVPYNEQFF.

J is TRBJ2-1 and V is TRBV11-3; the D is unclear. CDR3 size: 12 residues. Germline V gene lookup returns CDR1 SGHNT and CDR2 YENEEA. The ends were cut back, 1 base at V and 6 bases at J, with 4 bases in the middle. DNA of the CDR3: TGTGCCAGCAGCTTAGGTCTCAATGAGCAGTTCTTC. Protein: CASSLGLNEQFF.

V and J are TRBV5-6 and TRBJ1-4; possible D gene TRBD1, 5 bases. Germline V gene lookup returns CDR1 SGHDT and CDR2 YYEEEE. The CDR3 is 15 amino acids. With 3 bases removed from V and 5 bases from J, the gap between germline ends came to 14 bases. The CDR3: CASSWGRPSNEKLFF. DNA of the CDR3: TGTGCCAGCAGCTGGGGCCGTCCCTCGAATGAAAAACTGTTTTTT.

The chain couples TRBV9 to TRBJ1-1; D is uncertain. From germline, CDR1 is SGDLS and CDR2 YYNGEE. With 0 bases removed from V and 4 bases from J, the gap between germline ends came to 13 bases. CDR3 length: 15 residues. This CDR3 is CASSVDGVRGTEAFF. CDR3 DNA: TGTGCCAGCAGCGTAGACGGGGTGAGAGGCACTGAAGCTTTCTTT.

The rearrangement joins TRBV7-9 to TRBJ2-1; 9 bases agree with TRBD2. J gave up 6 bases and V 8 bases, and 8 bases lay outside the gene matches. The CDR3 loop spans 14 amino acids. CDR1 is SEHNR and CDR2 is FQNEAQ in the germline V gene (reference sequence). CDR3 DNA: TGTGCCAGCTCCCCGGGACTAGCCTTCAATGAGCAGTTCTTC. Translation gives CASSPGLAFNEQFF.

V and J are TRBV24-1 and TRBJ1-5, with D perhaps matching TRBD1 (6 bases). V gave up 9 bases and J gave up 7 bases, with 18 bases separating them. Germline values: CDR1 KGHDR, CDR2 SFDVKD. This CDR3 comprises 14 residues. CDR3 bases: TGTGCCACCTCGCCTTCAGGGGAGCGACAGCCCCAGCATTTT. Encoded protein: CATSPSGERQPQHF.

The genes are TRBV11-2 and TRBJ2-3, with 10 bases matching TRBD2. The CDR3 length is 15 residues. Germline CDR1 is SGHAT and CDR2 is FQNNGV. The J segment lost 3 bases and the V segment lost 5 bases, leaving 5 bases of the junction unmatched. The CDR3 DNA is TGTGCCAGCAGCCTAGCGGGGGTCAGGACAGATACGCAGTATTTT. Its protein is CASSLAGVRTDTQYF.

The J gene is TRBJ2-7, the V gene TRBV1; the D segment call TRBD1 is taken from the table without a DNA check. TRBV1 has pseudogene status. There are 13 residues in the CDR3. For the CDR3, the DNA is TGCACCAGCCCTAGTGGTAGGGGATACGAGCAGTACTTC. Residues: CTSPSGRGYEQYF.

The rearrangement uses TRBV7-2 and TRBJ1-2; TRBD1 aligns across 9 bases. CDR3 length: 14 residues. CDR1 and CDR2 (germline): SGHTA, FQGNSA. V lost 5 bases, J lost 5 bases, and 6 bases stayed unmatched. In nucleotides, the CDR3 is TGTGCCAGCAGCGTACAGGGGGCAGATTATGGCTACACCTTC. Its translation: CASSVQGADYGYTF.

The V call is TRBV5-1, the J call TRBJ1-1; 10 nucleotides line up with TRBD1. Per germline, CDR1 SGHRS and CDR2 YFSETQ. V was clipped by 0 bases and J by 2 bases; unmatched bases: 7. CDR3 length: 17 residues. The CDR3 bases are TGCGCCAGCAGCTTGGGACCGGGACAGGGGCTTAACACTGAAGCTTTCTTT. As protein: CASSLGPGQGLNTEAFF.

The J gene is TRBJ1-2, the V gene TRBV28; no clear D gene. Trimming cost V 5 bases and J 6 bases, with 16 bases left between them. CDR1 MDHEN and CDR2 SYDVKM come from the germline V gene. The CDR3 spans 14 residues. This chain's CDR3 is CASSPHVRGDGYTF. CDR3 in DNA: TGTGCCAGCAGTCCACATGTCCGGGGTGATGGCTACACCTTC.

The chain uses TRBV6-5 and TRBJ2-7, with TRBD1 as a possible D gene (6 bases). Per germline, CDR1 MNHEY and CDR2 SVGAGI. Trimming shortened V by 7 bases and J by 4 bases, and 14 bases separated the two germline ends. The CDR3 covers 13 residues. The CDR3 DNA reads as TGTGCCAGCACGTACGGCCAGGGGTACGAGCAGTACTTC. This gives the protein CASTYGQGYEQYF.

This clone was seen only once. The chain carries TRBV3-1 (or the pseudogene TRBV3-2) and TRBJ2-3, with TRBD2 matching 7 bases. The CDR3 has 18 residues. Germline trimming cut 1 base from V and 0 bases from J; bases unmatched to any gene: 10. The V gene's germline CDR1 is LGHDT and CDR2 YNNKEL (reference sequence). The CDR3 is CASSQVPLAATSTDTQYF. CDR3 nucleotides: TGTGCCAGCAGCCAAGTCCCCCTAGCGGCGACTAGCACAGATACGCAGTATTTT.

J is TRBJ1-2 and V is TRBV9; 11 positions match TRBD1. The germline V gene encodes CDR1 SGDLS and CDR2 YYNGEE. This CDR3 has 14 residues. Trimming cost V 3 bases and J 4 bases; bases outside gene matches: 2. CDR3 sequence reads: CASSGTGGGYGYTF. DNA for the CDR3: TGTGCCAGCAGCGGGACAGGGGGCGGCTATGGCTACACCTTC.

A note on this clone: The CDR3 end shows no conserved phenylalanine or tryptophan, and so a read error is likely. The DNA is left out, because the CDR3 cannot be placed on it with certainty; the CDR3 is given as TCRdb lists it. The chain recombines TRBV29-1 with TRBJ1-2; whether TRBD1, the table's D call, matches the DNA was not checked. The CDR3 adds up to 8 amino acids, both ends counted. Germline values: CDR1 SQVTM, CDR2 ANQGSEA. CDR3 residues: CSVAAGGY.

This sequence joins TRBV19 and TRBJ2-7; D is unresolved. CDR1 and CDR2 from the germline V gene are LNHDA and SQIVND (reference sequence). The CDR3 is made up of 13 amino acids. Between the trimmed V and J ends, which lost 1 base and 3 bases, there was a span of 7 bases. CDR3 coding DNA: TGTGCCAGTAGTATAGGAACTCTCTACGAGCAGTACTTC. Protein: CASSIGTLYEQYF. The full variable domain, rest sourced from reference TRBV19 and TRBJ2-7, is DGGITQSPKYLFRKEGQNVTLSCEQNLNHDAMYWYRQDPGQGLRLIYYSQIVNDFQKGDIAEGYSVSREKKESFPLTVTSAQKNPTAFYLCASSIGTLYEQYFGPGTRLTVT.